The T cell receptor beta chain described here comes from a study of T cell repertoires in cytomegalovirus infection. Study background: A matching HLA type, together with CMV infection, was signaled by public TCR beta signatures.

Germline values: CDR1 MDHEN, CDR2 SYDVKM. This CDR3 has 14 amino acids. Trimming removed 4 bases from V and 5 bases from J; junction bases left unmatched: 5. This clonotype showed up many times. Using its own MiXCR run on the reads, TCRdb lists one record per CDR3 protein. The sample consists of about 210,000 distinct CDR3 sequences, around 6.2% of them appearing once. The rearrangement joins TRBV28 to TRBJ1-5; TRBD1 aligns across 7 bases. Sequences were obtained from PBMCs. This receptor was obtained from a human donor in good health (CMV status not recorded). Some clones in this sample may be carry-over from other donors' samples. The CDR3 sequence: CASSSTQGYQPQHF. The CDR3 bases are TGTGCCAGCAGTTCCACACAGGGGTATCAGCCCCAGCATTTT.